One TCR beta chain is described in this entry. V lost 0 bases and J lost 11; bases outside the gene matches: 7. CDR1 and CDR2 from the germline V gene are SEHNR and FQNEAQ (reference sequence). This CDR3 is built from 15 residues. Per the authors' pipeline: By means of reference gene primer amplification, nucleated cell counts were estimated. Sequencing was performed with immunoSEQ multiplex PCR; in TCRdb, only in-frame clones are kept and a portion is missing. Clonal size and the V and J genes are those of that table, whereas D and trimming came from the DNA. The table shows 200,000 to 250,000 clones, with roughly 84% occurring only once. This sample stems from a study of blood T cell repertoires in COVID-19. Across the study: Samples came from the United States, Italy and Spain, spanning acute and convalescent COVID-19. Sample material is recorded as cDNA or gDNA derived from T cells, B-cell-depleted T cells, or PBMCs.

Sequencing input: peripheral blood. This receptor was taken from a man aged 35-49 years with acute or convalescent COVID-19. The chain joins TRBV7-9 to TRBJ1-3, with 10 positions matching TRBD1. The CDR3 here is CASSLAGQGSRPIYF. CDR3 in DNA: TGTGCCAGCAGCTTAGCGGGACAGGGGAGTCGGCCCATATATTTT.